This TCR beta chain appears in the sequencing data of a study of cytomegalovirus exposure and HLA in healthy donors. The study's findings and limits: Altogether, 150 to 200 TCR beta chains were recorded as cytomegalovirus-associated. A link between a missense DCLRE1C variant and TCR beta V- and J-gene trimming emerged from a later analysis. In an earlier analysis, most TCR beta V segments were productive about 87% or about 30% of the time. Solely CMV serostatus was available to characterize immune exposure.

Looked up from germline, CDR1 is SSHAT and CDR2 is FNYEAQ (reference sequence). The CDR3 sequence is 16 residues long. J was trimmed by 8 bases and V by 5 bases; bases with no gene match: 9. As concerns this clone: The antigen remains undetermined.

The PCR contained 60 Vbeta and 13 Jbeta primers. Sequenced by immunoSEQ multiplex PCR; TCRdb stores in-frame clones only, minus some. Among about 130,000 clones, approximately 80% were seen once, and the ten largest hold around 1.9%. The V call is TRBV7-7, the J call TRBJ2-1; 13 nucleotides agree with TRBD2. The origin of this receptor is a woman aged 40 to 49 in good health and CMV-seronegative. Sequenced: PBMCs. The CDR3 DNA is TGTGCCAGCAGCGCAGGACTAGCGGGAGTGTCCCATGAGCAGTTCTTC. Its protein is CASSAGLAGVSHEQFF. The full variable domain, completed using reference TRBV7-7 and TRBJ2-1, is GAGVSQSPRYKVTKRGQDVTLRCDPISSHATLYWYQQALGQGPEFLTYFNYEAQPDKSGLPSDRFSAERPEGSISTLTIQRTEQRDSAMYRCASSAGLAGVSHEQFFGPGTRLTVL.